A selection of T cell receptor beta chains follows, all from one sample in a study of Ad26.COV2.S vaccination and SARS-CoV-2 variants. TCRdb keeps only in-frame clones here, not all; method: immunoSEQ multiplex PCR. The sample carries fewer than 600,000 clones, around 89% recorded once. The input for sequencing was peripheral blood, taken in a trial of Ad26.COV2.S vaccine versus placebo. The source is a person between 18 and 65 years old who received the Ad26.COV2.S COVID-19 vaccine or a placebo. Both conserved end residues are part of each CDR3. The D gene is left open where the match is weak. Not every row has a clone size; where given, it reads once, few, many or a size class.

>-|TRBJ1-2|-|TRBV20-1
CSATQARGYTF
TGCAGTGCTACGCAGGCTCGAGGCTACACCTTC
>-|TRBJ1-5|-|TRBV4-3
CASSQQGNQPQHF
TGCGCCAGCAGCCAACAAGGTAATCAGCCCCAGCATTTT
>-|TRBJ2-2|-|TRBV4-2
CASSPPNDRVWTEGTGELFF
TGTGCCAGCAGCCCGCCGAATGATAGGGTTTGGACGGAGGGCACCGGGGAGCTGTTTTTT
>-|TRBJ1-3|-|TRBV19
CATEDGPISGNTIYF
TGTGCCACCGAGGACGGACCGATCTCTGGAAACACCATATATTTT
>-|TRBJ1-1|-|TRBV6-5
CASSYSSGLNTEAFF
TGTGCCAGCAGTTACTCTTCAGGCCTGAACACTGAAGCTTTCTTT
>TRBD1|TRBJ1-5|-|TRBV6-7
CASTTGTGGFQPQHF
TGTGCCAGCACCACCGGGACAGGGGGCTTTCAGCCCCAGCATTTT
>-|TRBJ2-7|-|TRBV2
CASSLRDAGSYEQYF
TGTGCCAGCAGTCTCCGGGACGCAGGTAGTTACGAGCAGTACTTC
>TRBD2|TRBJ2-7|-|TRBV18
CASSPNRLAGGEYLREQYF
TGTGCCAGCTCACCCAACCGACTAGCGGGAGGGGAATACCTAAGGGAGCAGTACTTC
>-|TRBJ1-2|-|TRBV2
CASSVQADLYGYTF
TGTGCCAGCAGTGTTCAGGCAGACCTCTATGGCTACACCTTC
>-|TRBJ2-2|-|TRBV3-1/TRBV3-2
CASSQDQLGNGELFF
TGTGCCAGCAGCCAAGATCAGCTAGGGAACGGGGAGCTGTTTTTT
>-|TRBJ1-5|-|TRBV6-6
CASSLDSNNQPQHF
TGTGCCAGCAGCCTTGACAGCAACAATCAGCCCCAGCATTTT
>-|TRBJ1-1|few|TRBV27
CASGRLNTEAFF
TGTGCCAGCGGACGACTGAACACTGAAGCTTTCTTT
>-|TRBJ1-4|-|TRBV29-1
CSATKETNEKLFF
TGCAGCGCCACGAAGGAAACTAATGAAAAACTGTTTTTT
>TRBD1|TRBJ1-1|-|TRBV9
CASSSQTGMNTEAFF
TGTGCCAGCAGCTCCCAGACAGGGATGAACACTGAAGCTTTCTTT
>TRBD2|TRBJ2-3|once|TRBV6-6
CASSRIAGVSVTDTQYF
TGTGCCAGCAGTCGGATAGCGGGAGTGTCCGTTACAGATACGCAGTATTTT
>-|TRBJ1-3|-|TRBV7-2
CASRRLGTGNTIYF
TGTGCCAGCAGAAGGTTGGGGACTGGAAACACCATATATTTT
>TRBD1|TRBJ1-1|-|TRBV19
CASSIRQGVSTEAFF
TGTGCCAGTAGTATCCGACAGGGGGTTTCCACTGAAGCTTTCTTT
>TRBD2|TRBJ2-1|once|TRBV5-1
CASSRDIAGGPIEQFF
TGCGCCAGCAGCCGAGACATAGCGGGAGGGCCTATTGAGCAGTTCTTC
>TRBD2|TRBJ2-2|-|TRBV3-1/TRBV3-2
CASSQPGLADNTGELFF
TGTGCCAGCAGCCAACCGGGACTAGCGGACAACACCGGGGAGCTGTTTTTT
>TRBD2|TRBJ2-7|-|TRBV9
CASSVGLAGTEQYF
TGTGCCAGCAGCGTAGGACTAGCGGGAACCGAGCAGTACTTC
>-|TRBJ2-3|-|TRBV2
CARMPRGGLDTQYF
TGTGCCAGAATGCCCAGGGGGGGGCTAGATACGCAGTATTTT
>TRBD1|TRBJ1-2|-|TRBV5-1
CASSYGTGGMYGYTF
TGCGCCAGCAGCTACGGGACAGGGGGCATGTATGGCTACACCTTC
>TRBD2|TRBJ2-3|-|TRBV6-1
CASSEPYIVGTRSDTQYF
TGTGCCAGCAGTGAACCGTACATAGTGGGGACTAGATCAGATACGCAGTATTTT
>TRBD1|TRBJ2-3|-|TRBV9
CASRRGLFTDTQYF
TGTGCCAGCAGGAGGGGGCTTTTCACAGATACGCAGTATTTT
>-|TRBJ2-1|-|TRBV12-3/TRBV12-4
CASSLRGEQFF
TGTGCCAGCAGTCTTCGTGGCGAGCAGTTCTTC
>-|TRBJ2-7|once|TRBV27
CASSFDDEQYF
TGTGCCAGCAGTTTCGATGACGAGCAGTACTTC
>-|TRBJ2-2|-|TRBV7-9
CASSPGGYTGELFF
TGTGCCAGCAGCCCCGGGGGCTACACCGGGGAGCTGTTTTTT
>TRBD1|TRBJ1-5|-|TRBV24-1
CATSETGTATQNQPQHF
TGTGCCACCAGTGAGACTGGGACAGCAACCCAAAATCAGCCCCAGCATTTT
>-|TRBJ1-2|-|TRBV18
CASSLATGQDGYTF
TGTGCCAGCTCACTAGCCACAGGGCAGGATGGCTACACCTTC
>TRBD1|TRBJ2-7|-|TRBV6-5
CASSSRQGPSYEQYF
TGTGCCAGCAGTTCCCGACAGGGCCCCTCCTACGAGCAGTACTTC
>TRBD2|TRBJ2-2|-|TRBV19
CASRPSGRNTGELFF
TGTGCCAGTCGCCCTAGCGGGAGAAACACCGGGGAGCTGTTTTTT
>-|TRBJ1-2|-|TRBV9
CASSPDRTVLNGYTF
TGTGCCAGCAGCCCCGACCGGACAGTTCTTAATGGCTACACCTTC
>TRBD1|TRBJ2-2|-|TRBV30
CACPGQGQDGELFF
TGTGCCTGTCCTGGACAGGGGCAGGACGGGGAGCTGTTTTTT
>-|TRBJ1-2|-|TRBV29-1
CSVAGGLGPSNYGYTF
TGCAGCGTTGCGGGAGGACTAGGGCCCTCTAACTATGGCTACACCTTC
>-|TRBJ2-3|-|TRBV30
CAIQGSGDTQYF
TGTGCTATACAGGGTAGCGGGGATACGCAGTATTTT
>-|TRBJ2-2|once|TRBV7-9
CASSISWGFTGELFF
TGTGCCAGCAGCATATCATGGGGTTTCACCGGGGAGCTGTTTTTT
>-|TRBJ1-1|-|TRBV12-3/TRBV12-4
CASSLSVTEAFF
TGTGCCAGCAGTTTATCGGTCACTGAAGCTTTCTTT
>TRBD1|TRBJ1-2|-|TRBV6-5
CASRTRTGGYGYTF
TGTGCCAGCAGAACCCGGACAGGGGGCTATGGCTACACCTTC
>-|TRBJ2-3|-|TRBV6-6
CASSNDGYTDTQYF
TGTGCCAGCTCCAACGACGGCTACACAGATACGCAGTATTTT
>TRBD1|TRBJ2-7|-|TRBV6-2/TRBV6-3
CASSYPTTGGLSYEQYF
TGTGCCAGCAGTTACCCGACCACAGGGGGATTAAGCTACGAGCAGTACTTC
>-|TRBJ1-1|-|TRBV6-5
CASSPQGGGTEAFF
TGTGCCAGCAGTCCACAGGGAGGGGGCACTGAAGCTTTCTTT
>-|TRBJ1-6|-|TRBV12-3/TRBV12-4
CASSPGTNSPLHF
TGTGCCAGCAGCCCCGGGACTAATTCACCCCTCCACTTT
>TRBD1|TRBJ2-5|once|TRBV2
CASRTGREETQYF
TGTGCCAGCCGGACAGGGCGAGAAGAGACCCAGTACTTC
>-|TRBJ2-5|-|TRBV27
CASSSTGTPTDF
TGTGCCAGCAGCTCAACCGGGACTCCAACAGACTTC
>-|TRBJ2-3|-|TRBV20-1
CSVSVRDTQYF
TGCAGTGTATCGGTCAGGGATACGCAGTATTTT
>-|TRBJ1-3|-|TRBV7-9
CASSLATGGNTIYF
TGTGCCAGCAGCTTAGCGACTGGTGGGAACACCATATATTTT
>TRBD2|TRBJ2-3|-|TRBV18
CASSHLAGGSTDTQYF
TGTGCCAGCTCACATCTAGCGGGGGGGAGCACAGATACGCAGTATTTT
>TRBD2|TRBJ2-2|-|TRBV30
CAWSVGGYRGELFF
TGTGCCTGGAGTGTCGGGGGGTACCGTGGGGAGCTGTTTTTT
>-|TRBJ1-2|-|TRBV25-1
CASKGDTVNYGYTF
TGTGCCAGCAAGGGGGACACCGTTAACTATGGCTACACCTTC
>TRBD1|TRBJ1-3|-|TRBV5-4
CASSPGTGFPGNTIYF
TGTGCCAGCAGCCCAGGGACAGGGTTTCCTGGAAACACCATATATTTT
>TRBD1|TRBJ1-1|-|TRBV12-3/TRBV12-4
CASSSTGGEAFF
TGTGCCAGCAGTTCGACAGGGGGTGAAGCTTTCTTT
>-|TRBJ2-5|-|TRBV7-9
CASHAGPNYLGRETQYF
TGTGCCAGCCATGCGGGCCCGAACTACCTTGGACGAGAGACCCAGTACTTC
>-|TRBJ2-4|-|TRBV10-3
CAISESQGAKNIQYF
TGTGCCATCAGTGAGTCACAGGGAGCCAAAAACATTCAGTACTTC